This TCR beta chain was captured in a study of blood T cell repertoires in COVID-19. Trimming cost V 5 bases and J 1 base, with 17 bases left between them. The CDR3 sequence is 16 residues long. CDR1 is SGHTA, CDR2 FQGNSA, per germline. Here immunoSEQ multiplex PCR was the method, and the copy in TCRdb shows in-frame clones only, minus some. This table has about 330,000 clones, roughly 86% appearing once. The chain recombines TRBV7-2 with TRBJ1-2; weak D call: TRBD1 (5 bases). This receptor was identified in a woman in her fifties or sixties with acute or convalescent COVID-19. The sample comprised peripheral blood. CDR3 nucleotides: TGTGCCAGCAGCCCCCGCGGGGGGTCTCTTAACTATGGCTACACCTTC. Protein product: CASSPRGGSLNYGYTF.